These 12 T cell receptor beta chains share one sample of origin, sequenced in a study of blood T cell repertoires in COVID-19. Generated by immunoSEQ multiplex PCR, the TCRdb table keeps only in-frame clones and is missing some. Of approximately 350,000 clones detected, around nine tenths appear once; the ten largest clones hold about 7%. The sample was peripheral blood. These TCRs come from a woman aged 55 to 70 with COVID-19, enrolled during active disease.

The chain links TRBV7-6 to TRBJ1-3, with D unclear. Germline loops: CDR1 SGHVS, CDR2 FNYEAQ. The V end was cut by 5 bases, the J end by 4 bases, with 9 bases between. The length of the CDR3 is 13 residues. This CDR3 is CASSPIPGNTIYF. CDR3 in DNA: TGTGCCAGCAGCCCAATCCCCGGAAACACCATATATTTT.

This clone was detected only a few times. CDR3 DNA sequence: TGTGCCAGCAGCTTAGAAACTAGCGGGGGAGGAGAGACCCAGTACTTC. Translated: CASSLETSGGGETQYF. The chain uses TRBV7-7 and TRBJ2-5, with 11 bases identical to TRBD2. CDR1 is SSHAT, CDR2 FNYEAQ, per germline (reference sequence). This CDR3 region has 16 residues. The trim removed 1 base at V and 4 bases at J, leaving 5 bases unmatched.

On this clone itself: Distinct nucleotide sequences in the sample also encode this CDR3. V usage is TRBV6-6 and J usage is TRBJ1-2, with a tentative D call TRBD1 (6 bases). Germline loops: CDR1 MNHNY, CDR2 SVGAGI (reference sequence). V was pared by 8 bases and J by 0 bases, with 10 bases between. The CDR3 is made up of 13 amino acids. CDR3 sequence reads: CASRQDTNYGYTF. Here the CDR3 DNA reads TGTGCCAGCCGACAGGATACTAACTATGGCTACACCTTC.

V gene TRBV6-5 combines with J gene TRBJ1-5, with 9 bases identical to TRBD1. The CDR3 runs 14 residues. Germline values: CDR1 MNHEY, CDR2 SVGAGI. Germline trimming cut 6 bases from V and 6 bases from J; bases unmatched to any gene: 6. In DNA, the CDR3 is TGTGCCAGCAGGGGGACAGGGTGGCGTCAGCCCCAGCATTTT. Translating it yields CASRGTGWRQPQHF.

The chain employs TRBV6-5 and TRBJ1-3; no clear D gene. CDR1 is MNHEY and CDR2 is SVGAGI in the germline V gene. V dropped 3 bases and J dropped 4 bases, with 10 bases sitting between them. The CDR3 extends over 14 amino acids. The CDR3 nucleotides read TGTGCCAGCAGTTATAGTACGAAAGGAAACACCATATATTTT. Amino acids: CASSYSTKGNTIYF.

The V and J genes are TRBV19 and TRBJ2-1; 9 nucleotides line up with TRBD2. J lost 4 bases, V lost 4 bases, and 5 bases had no gene match. The CDR3 totals 15 residues. CDR1 is LNHDA and CDR2 is SQIVND in the germline V gene (reference sequence). This chain's CDR3 is CASSRAGGPYNEQFF. CDR3 nucleotides: TGTGCCAGTAGTAGGGCGGGGGGGCCGTACAATGAGCAGTTCTTC.

V usage is TRBV7-9 and J usage is TRBJ2-5, with 8 bases aligning to TRBD2. Germline values: CDR1 SEHNR, CDR2 FQNEAQ (reference sequence). The CDR3 extends over 15 amino acids. V lost 4 bases and J lost 3; bases outside the gene matches: 7. As DNA, the CDR3 is TGTGCCAGCAGCTCCGTCGGGGGGGCAAAAGAGACCCAGTACTTC. This sequence encodes CASSSVGGAKETQYF. The full variable domain, completed using reference TRBV7-9 and TRBJ2-5, is DTGVSQNPRHKITKRGQNVTFRCDPISEHNRLYWYRQTLGQGPEFLTYFQNEAQLEKSRLLSDRFSAERPKGSFSTLEIQRTEQGDSAMYLCASSSVGGAKETQYFGPGTRLLVL.

This chain connects TRBV12-5 to TRBJ1-5; TRBD1 agrees at 7 bases. J was trimmed by 3 bases and V by 0 bases; bases with no gene match: 8. Germline V gene sequence: CDR1 LGHNT, CDR2 FRNRAP. CDR3 size: 17 residues. Here the CDR3 DNA reads TGTGCTAGTGGTTTGGTACCTAGGACAGGAATCAATCAGCCCCAGCATTTT. Its protein is CASGLVPRTGINQPQHF.

V is TRBV20-1 and J is TRBJ1-5; TRBD1 agrees at 10 bases. Germline V lookup: CDR1 DFQATT, CDR2 SNEGSKA (reference sequence). The CDR3 has 14 residues. V shed 3 bases, J shed 10 bases, and the junction held 9 bases outside the gene matches. The CDR3 DNA reads as TGCAGTGCTAGTGAGACAGGGGGCCCGCCCCCCCAGCATTTT. Translating it yields CSASETGGPPPQHF.

The rearrangement links TRBV11-2 to TRBJ1-4, with TRBD1 as a possible D gene (6 bases). This CDR3 is 14 amino acids long. V dropped 0 bases and J dropped 7 bases, with 9 bases sitting between them. The germline V gene has CDR1 SGHAT and CDR2 FQNNGV. The chain's CDR3 is CASSLDRGGEKLFF. The CDR3 DNA reads TGTGCCAGCAGCTTAGATCGAGGGGGTGAAAAACTGTTTTTT. Complete variable domain (other parts from reference TRBV11-2 and TRBJ1-4): EAGVAQSPRYKIIEKRQSVAFWCNPISGHATLYWYQQILGQGPKLLIQFQNNGVVDDSQLPKDRFSAERLKGVDSTLKIQPAKLEDSAVYLCASSLDRGGEKLFFGSGTQLSVL.

The V call is TRBV30, the J call TRBJ1-3; 7 bases align to TRBD1. Germline loops: CDR1 GTSNPN, CDR2 SVGIG (reference sequence). The CDR3 consists of 13 residues. V shed 3 bases, J shed 4 bases, and the junction held 3 bases outside the gene matches. CDR3 sequence: CAWRTGSGNTIYF. Here the CDR3 DNA reads TGTGCCTGGAGGACAGGGTCGGGAAACACCATATATTTT. Supplemented by reference TRBV30 and TRBJ1-3, the full variable domain reads SQTIHQWPATLVQPVGSPLSLECTVEGTSNPNLYWYRQAAGRGLQLLFYSVGIGQISSEVPQNLSASRPQDRQFILSSKKLLLSDSGFYLCAWRTGSGNTIYFGEGSWLTVV.

The rearrangement links TRBV27 to TRBJ1-5, with 10 positions matching TRBD1. This CDR3 region has 17 residues. Trimming removed 6 bases from V and 2 bases from J; junction bases left unmatched: 10. Germline CDR1 reads MNHEY; CDR2 reads SMNVEV (reference sequence). This CDR3 reads CASRAGTGALGNQPQHF. DNA of the CDR3: TGTGCCAGCAGGGCCGGGACAGGGGCTTTGGGCAATCAGCCCCAGCATTTT.